This section outlines one T cell receptor beta chain sequence together with its context. Its antigen is not identified. Whole-study results and caveats: The TCR gene usage of tumor memory CD4+ T cells clustered together with blood and lymph node memory CD4+ cells and with lymph node naive CD4+ cells.

After constant-region reverse-primer amplification, full-length variable regions underwent semi-nested PCR with Nested Universal Primer A. TCRdb used MiXCR to reprocess the 5' RACE reads, holding one entry per CDR3 protein. The table lists about 6,700 distinct CDR3 sequences, roughly half of them singletons. Sequenced input: naive CD4+ T cells sorted from a lymph node. Subset specified: naive CD4+ T cells, CD4+CD45RA+CD25-. This TCR derives from a female donor with breast cancer.

The CDR3 protein is CASSLGGRNPHTDTQYF. The DNA of the CDR3 is TGCGCCAGCAGCTTGGGCGGGAGGAACCCCCACACAGATACGCAGTATTTT. The rearrangement links TRBV5-1 to TRBJ2-3; 8 nucleotides agree with TRBD2. This CDR3 is built from 17 residues. Germline CDR1 SGHRS, CDR2 YFSETQ. V lost 0 bases to trimming and J lost 2 bases; unmatched junction nucleotides: 8.